The entry below describes one T cell receptor (beta chain). The repertoire was sequenced with immunoSEQ multiplex PCR; TCRdb's copy has only in-frame clones and lacks some. Among tens of thousands of clones listed, roughly 94% were seen once. This sample is part of a study of OX40 agonist ivuxolimab in advanced cancers. This CDR3 comprises 15 residues. The germline V and J ends were trimmed by 3 bases and 0 bases, with 11 bases remaining between them. From germline, CDR1 is SGDLS and CDR2 YYNGEE. This clonotype was sampled from an adult with an advanced solid tumor such as melanoma, head and neck, liver or kidney cancer. The sample was CD4+ or CD8+ T cells sorted from blood, taken in a trial of the OX40 agonist ivuxolimab. V gene TRBV9 combines with J gene TRBJ2-3; D is possibly TRBD2 (6 bases). The CDR3 region has the DNA TGTGCCAGCAGCGATTGGAGCGGGAGCACAGATACGCAGTATTTT. It is translated as CASSDWSGSTDTQYF.